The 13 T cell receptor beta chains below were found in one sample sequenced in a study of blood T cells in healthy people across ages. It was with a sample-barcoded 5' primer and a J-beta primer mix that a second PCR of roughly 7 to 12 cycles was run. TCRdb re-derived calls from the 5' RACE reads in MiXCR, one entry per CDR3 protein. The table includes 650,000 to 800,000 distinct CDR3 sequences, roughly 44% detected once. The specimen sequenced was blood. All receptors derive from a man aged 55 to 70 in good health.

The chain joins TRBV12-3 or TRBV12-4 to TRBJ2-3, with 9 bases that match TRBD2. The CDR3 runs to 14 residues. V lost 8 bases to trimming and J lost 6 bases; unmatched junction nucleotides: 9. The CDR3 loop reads CASHVAGVSDTQYF. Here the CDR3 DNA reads TGTGCCAGCCACGTAGCGGGAGTGTCGGATACGCAGTATTTT.

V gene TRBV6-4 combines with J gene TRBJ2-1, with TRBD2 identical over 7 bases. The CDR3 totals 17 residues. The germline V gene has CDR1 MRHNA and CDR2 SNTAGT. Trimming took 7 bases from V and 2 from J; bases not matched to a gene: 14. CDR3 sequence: CASIDPKAGGAYNEQFF. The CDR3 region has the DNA TGTGCCAGCATCGACCCCAAAGCTGGGGGGGCCTACAATGAGCAGTTCTTC.

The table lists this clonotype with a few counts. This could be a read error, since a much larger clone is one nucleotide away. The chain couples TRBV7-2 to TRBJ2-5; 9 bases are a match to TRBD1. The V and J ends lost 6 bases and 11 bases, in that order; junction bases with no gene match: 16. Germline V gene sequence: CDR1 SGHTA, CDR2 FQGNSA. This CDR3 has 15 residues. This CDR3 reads CASSFDRGKTNEQYF. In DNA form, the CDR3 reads TGTGCCAGCAGTTTTGACAGGGGGAAAACTAATGAGCAGTACTTC.

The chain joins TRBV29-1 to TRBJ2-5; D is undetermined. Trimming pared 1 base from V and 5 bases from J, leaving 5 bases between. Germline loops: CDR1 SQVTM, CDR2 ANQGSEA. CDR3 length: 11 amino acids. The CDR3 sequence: CSVEVRETQYF. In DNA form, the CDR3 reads TGCAGCGTTGAAGTCCGGGAGACCCAGTACTTC.

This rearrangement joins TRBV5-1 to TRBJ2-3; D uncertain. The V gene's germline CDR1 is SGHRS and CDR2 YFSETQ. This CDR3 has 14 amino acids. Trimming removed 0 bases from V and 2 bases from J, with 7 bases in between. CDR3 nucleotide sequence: TGCGCCAGCAGCTTGGTGGACCTCACAGATACGCAGTATTTT. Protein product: CASSLVDLTDTQYF.

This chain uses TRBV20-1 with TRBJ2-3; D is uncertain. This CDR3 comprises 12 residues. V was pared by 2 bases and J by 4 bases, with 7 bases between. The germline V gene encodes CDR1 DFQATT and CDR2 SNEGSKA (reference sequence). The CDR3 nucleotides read TGCAGTGCTAGACAGGCGTCAGATACGCAGTATTTT. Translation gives CSARQASDTQYF.

The CDR3 loop reads CASSQATGLTNYGYTF. As DNA, the CDR3 is TGTGCCAGCAGCCAGGCAACAGGGTTGACTAACTATGGCTACACCTTC. This chain uses TRBV3-1 with TRBJ1-2; D might be TRBD1 (6 bases). CDR1 and CDR2 (germline): LGHDT, YNNKEL (reference sequence). This CDR3 spans 16 amino acids. V gave up 3 bases and J gave up 0 bases, with 14 bases separating them. Combining the CDR3 with reference TRBV3-1 and TRBJ1-2 gives the whole variable domain DTAVSQTPKYLVTQMGNDKSIKCEQNLGHDTMYWYKQDSKKFLKIMFSYNNKELIINETVPNRFSPKSPDKAHLNLHINSLELGDSAVYFCASSQATGLTNYGYTFGSGTRLTVV.

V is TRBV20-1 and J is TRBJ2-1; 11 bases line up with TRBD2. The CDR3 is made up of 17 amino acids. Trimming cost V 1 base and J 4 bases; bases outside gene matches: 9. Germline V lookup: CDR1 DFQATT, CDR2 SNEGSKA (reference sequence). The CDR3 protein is CSARVLPTSGEYNEQFF. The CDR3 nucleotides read TGCAGTGCTAGAGTCTTACCGACTAGCGGGGAGTACAATGAGCAGTTCTTC.

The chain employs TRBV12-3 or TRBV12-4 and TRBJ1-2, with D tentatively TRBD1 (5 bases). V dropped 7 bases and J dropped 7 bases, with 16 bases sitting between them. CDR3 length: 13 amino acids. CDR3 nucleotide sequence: TGTGCCAGCAACCGACAGAGGAGCGGTGGCTACACCTTC. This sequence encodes CASNRQRSGGYTF.

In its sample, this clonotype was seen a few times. CDR3 nucleotide sequence: TGTGCCAGCAGCCACGGAAACAATGAGCAGTACTTC. This codes for CASSHGNNEQYF. This chain links TRBV7-9 with TRBJ2-5; D is unclear. V lost 5 bases, J lost 11 bases, and 15 bases lay in between. The CDR3 extends over 12 amino acids. In germline, CDR1 is SEHNR, CDR2 FQNEAQ (reference sequence). The complete variable domain, with remaining parts taken from reference TRBV7-9 and TRBJ2-5, reads DTGVSQNPRHKITKRGQNVTFRCDPISEHNRLYWYRQTLGQGPEFLTYFQNEAQLEKSRLLSDRFSAERPKGSFSTLEIQRTEQGDSAMYLCASSHGNNEQYFGPGTRLLVL.

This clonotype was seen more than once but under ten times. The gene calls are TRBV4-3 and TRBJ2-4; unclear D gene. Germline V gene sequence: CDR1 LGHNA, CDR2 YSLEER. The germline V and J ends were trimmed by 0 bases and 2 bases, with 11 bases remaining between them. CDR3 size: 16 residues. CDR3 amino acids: CASSQDMGITKNIQYF. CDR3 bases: TGCGCCAGCAGCCAAGATATGGGGATCACCAAAAACATTCAGTACTTC.

DNA of the CDR3: TGTGCCAGCAGTGGATCACAGGGGAGCACAGATACGCAGTATTTT. Encoded protein: CASSGSQGSTDTQYF. V gene TRBV6-1 combines with J gene TRBJ2-3, with 7 bases fitting TRBD1. CDR1 is MNHNS, CDR2 SASEGT, per germline. This CDR3 region has 15 residues. With 4 bases clipped from V and 0 bases from J, the junction kept 4 bases outside the gene matches.

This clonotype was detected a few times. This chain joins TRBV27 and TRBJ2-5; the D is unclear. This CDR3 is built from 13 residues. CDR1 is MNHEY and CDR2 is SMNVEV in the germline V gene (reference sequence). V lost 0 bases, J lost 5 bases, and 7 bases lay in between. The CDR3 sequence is CASSLSRWETQYF. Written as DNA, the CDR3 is TGTGCCAGCAGTTTATCGCGGTGGGAGACCCAGTACTTC.